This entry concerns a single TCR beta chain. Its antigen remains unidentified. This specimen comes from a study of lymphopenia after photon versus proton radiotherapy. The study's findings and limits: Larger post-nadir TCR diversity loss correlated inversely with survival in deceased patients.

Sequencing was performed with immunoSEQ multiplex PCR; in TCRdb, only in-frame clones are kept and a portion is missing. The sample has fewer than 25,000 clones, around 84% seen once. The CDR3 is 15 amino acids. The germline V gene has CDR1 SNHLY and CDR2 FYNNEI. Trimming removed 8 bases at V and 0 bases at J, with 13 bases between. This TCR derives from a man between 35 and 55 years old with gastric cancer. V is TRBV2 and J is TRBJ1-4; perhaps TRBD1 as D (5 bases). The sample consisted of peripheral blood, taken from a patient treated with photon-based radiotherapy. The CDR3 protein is CASLGGKATNEKLFF. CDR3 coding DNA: TGTGCCAGCCTCGGGGGGAAAGCAACTAATGAAAAACTGTTTTTT.